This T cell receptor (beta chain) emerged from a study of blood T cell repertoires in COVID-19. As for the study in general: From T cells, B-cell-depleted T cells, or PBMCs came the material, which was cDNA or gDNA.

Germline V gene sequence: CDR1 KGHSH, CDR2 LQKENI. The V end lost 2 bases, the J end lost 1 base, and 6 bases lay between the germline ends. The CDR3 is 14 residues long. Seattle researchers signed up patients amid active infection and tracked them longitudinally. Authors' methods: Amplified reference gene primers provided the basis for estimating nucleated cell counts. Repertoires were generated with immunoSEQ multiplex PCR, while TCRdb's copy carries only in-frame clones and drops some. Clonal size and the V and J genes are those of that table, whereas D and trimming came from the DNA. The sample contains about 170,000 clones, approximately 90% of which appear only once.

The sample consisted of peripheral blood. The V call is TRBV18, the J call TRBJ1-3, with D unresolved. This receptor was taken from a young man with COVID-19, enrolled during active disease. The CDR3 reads CASSPSGSGNTIYF. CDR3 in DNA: TGTGCCAGCTCACCATCGGGGTCTGGAAACACCATATATTTT.